Below, 11 T cell receptor beta chains from the same sample are listed, as sequenced in a study of beta chain features in type 1 diabetes. TCRB transcripts that were expressed got sequenced, as all of the isolated RNA had been reverse transcribed. The data were produced by immunoSEQ multiplex PCR, yet TCRdb's version contains in-frame clones alone and is incomplete. The table has fewer than 350,000 clones, 7.5% to 9.5% seen once. The specimen was central memory CD4+ T cells from blood. These receptors all come from a woman aged 18-30 years in good health.

This clone turned up a few times. V gene TRBV5-1 combines with J gene TRBJ2-5; 7 bases line up with TRBD2. The germline CDR1 and CDR2 sequences are SGHRS and YFSETQ. V lost 0 bases and J lost 5; bases outside the gene matches: 4. The CDR3 runs to 14 residues. CDR3 protein: CASSLERGSETQYF. The DNA of the CDR3 is TGCGCCAGCAGCTTGGAGCGGGGTTCCGAGACCCAGTACTTC. The full variable domain, rest sourced from reference TRBV5-1 and TRBJ2-5, is KAGVTQTPRYLIKTRGQQVTLSCSPISGHRSVSWYQQTPGQGLQFLFEYFSETQRNKGNFPGRFSGRQFSNSRSEMNVSTLELGDSALYLCASSLERGSETQYFGPGTRLLVL.

This clone was observed a few times. V gene TRBV2 combines with J gene TRBJ1-2; no firm D call. Germline lookup yields CDR1 SNHLY and CDR2 FYNNEI. The V gene lost 3 bases and the J gene lost 6 bases, with 8 bases spanning the gap. The CDR3 sequence is 12 residues long. CDR3 region: CASSDLRNGYTF. As DNA, the CDR3 is TGTGCCAGCAGTGATCTTAGGAATGGCTACACCTTC.

This clone was detected only a few times. The rearrangement links TRBV18 to TRBJ2-3; the D gene is possibly TRBD1 (6 bases). Germline CDR1 and CDR2: KGHSH and LQKENI. This CDR3 spans 12 amino acids. V was clipped by 4 bases and J by 6 bases, with 8 bases between them. The CDR3 region has the DNA TGTGCCAGCTCACGGACAGCCGATACGCAGTATTTT. It yields the protein CASSRTADTQYF.

CDR3 DNA: TGTGCCAGCAGCTCCGGGACAACGAACACCGGGGAGCTGTTTTTT. This encodes CASSSGTTNTGELFF. The chain recombines TRBV7-2 with TRBJ2-2, with D perhaps TRBD1 (6 bases). Germline lookup yields CDR1 SGHTA and CDR2 FQGNSA. The ends were cut back, 4 bases at V and 0 bases at J, with 9 bases in the middle. The CDR3 is made up of 15 amino acids.

This chain links TRBV7-2 with TRBJ2-5; 8 nucleotides align to TRBD2. J lost 7 bases, V lost 1 base, and 8 bases had no gene match. The germline V gene has CDR1 SGHTA and CDR2 FQGNSA. The CDR3 runs to 15 residues. The CDR3 DNA is TGTGCCAGCAGCTTAGGTGTCAGCGGGAGAGGGACCCAGTACTTC. It encodes CASSLGVSGRGTQYF.

This clone was recorded a few times. The chain links TRBV7-2 to TRBJ2-5, with 7 nucleotides matching TRBD2. V shed 8 bases, J shed 0 bases, and the junction held 15 bases outside the gene matches. Germline V CDR1 and CDR2: SGHTA, FQGNSA. The CDR3 sequence is 17 residues long. CDR3 in amino acids: CASHSPWRGTNQETQYF. CDR3 coding DNA: TGTGCCAGCCATAGCCCTTGGCGGGGGACCAACCAAGAGACCCAGTACTTC.

The chain combines TRBV15 with TRBJ2-3, with D possibly called TRBD1 or TRBD2 (7 bases each). The CDR3 extends over 16 amino acids. Trimming removed 6 bases at V and 2 bases at J, with 18 bases between. Germline CDR1 reads LNHNV; CDR2 reads YYDKDF (reference sequence). CDR3 amino acids: CATRTRGGGTTDTQYF. As DNA, the CDR3 is TGTGCCACCAGAACCAGGGGGGGCGGGACCACAGATACGCAGTATTTT.

This clone has a count of ten or more. This chain uses TRBV11-1 with TRBJ2-1; no reliable D call. The V and J ends lost 5 bases and 6 bases respectively, with 5 bases between them. CDR3 length equals 11 residues. Germline CDR1 is SGHAT and CDR2 is FQDESV (reference sequence). The CDR3 DNA reads as TGTGCCAGCAGCCACAGCAATGAGCAGTTCTTC. Its protein is CASSHSNEQFF.

Note on this clone: Its ends do not fully match the called genes, so a read error is possible. Here the CDR3 reads CASSPGLAGVHEQYF. The CDR3 DNA sequence: TGTGCTAGCAGCCCGGGACTAGCGGGAGTCCACGAGCAGTACTTC. V and J are TRBV7-7 and TRBJ2-7; 14 nucleotides line up with TRBD2. This CDR3 region has 15 residues. Germline V gene data show CDR1 as SSHAT and CDR2 as FNYEAQ (reference sequence).

In its sample, this clone was seen many times. Other DNA sequences in the sample encode the same CDR3. The DNA for the CDR3 is TGTGCCATCAGTTATAGCGGTTCCTACAATGAGCAGTTCTTC. It codes for CAISYSGSYNEQFF. The chain couples TRBV10-3 to TRBJ2-1, with a weak D call TRBD2 (6 bases). Germline CDR1 and CDR2: ENHRY and SYGVKD. The CDR3 covers 14 residues. Deletions cut 5 bases from V and 1 base from J, with 9 bases between.

V usage is TRBV6-5 and J usage is TRBJ2-7, with a possible D match to TRBD1 (6 bases). Germline V lookup: CDR1 MNHEY, CDR2 SVGAGI. The V end was cut by 7 bases, the J end by 0 bases, with 10 bases between. The CDR3 runs to 13 residues. CDR3 amino acids: CASMDSLSYEQYF. The CDR3 coding sequence is TGTGCCAGCATGGACAGCCTCTCCTACGAGCAGTACTTC.